This TCR beta chain comes out of a study of blood T cell repertoires in COVID-19. Turning to the study itself: Collection of acute and convalescent COVID-19 samples took place in the United States, Italy and Spain. T cells, B-cell-depleted T cells, or PBMCs provided the cDNA or gDNA that served as material.

Study processing details: Reference gene primer amplification yielded estimated nucleated cell counts. Profiled with immunoSEQ multiplex PCR; TCRdb holds only in-frame clones, not every one. V, J and clone size are taken as reported in that table, and D and trimming were inferred from the DNA itself. The profile shows 180,000 or so clones, 70% to 90% of them singletons. V dropped 2 bases and J dropped 0; count of bases not matched to a gene: 7. This CDR3 comprises 17 residues. Per germline, CDR1 LGHNA and CDR2 YNFKEQ. The sequencing sample was made of peripheral blood. V gene TRBV4-2 combines with J gene TRBJ2-1, with 7 bases lining up with TRBD1. The clonotype originates from an elderly woman with acute or convalescent COVID-19. CDR3 loop: CASSQHEGAGSYNEQFF. Written as DNA, the CDR3 is TGTGCCAGCAGCCAACATGAGGGGGCGGGCTCCTACAATGAGCAGTTCTTC.